This T cell receptor beta chain is from a study of beta chain features in type 1 diabetes. Study-wide findings and caveats: Here, the possible influence of HLA type (on TCRB rearrangement) remained unresolved. Type 1 diabetes patients had VDJ junctions that carried fewer insertions and more deletions. Type 1 diabetes patients showed a moderate but significant shortening of TCRB CDR3s in all four CD4+ subsets.

Expressed TCRB transcripts got sequenced, as all isolated RNA was reverse transcribed. Here immunoSEQ multiplex PCR was the method, and the copy in TCRdb shows in-frame clones only, minus some. The sample gives 300,000 to 350,000 clones, over 7% of which show up once; around 1% is in the top ten. This clone was seen only a few times. Its antigen is currently unknown. The TCR originated in a man aged 30-40 years with type 1 diabetes. Sequencing used central memory CD4+ T cells from blood.

For the CDR3, the DNA is TGTGCCAGCAGTAAAGACAGGGCTGGAAACACCATATATTTT. This encodes CASSKDRAGNTIYF. The chain carries TRBV25-1 and TRBJ1-3, with 7 bases aligning to TRBD1. Trimming removed 5 bases from V and 2 bases from J; junction bases left unmatched: 3. The V gene's germline CDR1 is MGHDK and CDR2 SYGVNS. The CDR3 spans 14 residues.